These 13 T cell receptor beta chains were all obtained from the same sample, sequenced in a study of cytomegalovirus exposure and HLA in healthy donors. 60 Vbeta and 13 Jbeta primers were used in PCR. Profiling relied on immunoSEQ multiplex PCR, and the TCRdb table lists in-frame clones only, not all of them. Seen here are around 100,000 clones, less than 80% observed once, and the top ten hold 3.8%. Material: PBMCs. These receptors originate from a man aged 30-40 years in good health and CMV-seropositive.

This clone was detected only a few times. This sequence joins TRBV4-1 and TRBJ2-7; a possible D gene is TRBD2 (5 bases). CDR1 and CDR2 from the germline V gene are MGHRA and YSYEKL. Trimming took 4 bases from V and 3 from J, leaving 16 bases between them. The CDR3 is made up of 15 amino acids. CDR3 DNA sequence: TGCGCCAGCAGCCCTAGCAGAGTCCCGGGCTACGAGCAGTACTTC. Protein: CASSPSRVPGYEQYF.

This rearrangement joins TRBV11-3 to TRBJ2-1; D uncertain. There are 12 residues in the CDR3. Germline V CDR1 and CDR2: SGHNT, YENEEA. V was cut by 6 bases and J by 5 bases, with 8 bases left in between. CDR3 DNA: TGTGCCAGCAGGGGCCGGAACAATGAGCAGTTCTTC. Amino acid sequence: CASRGRNNEQFF.

The sample holds one count of this clone. J is TRBJ1-4 and V is TRBV14, with TRBD1 identical over 9 bases. Germline trimming cut 6 bases from V and 8 bases from J; bases unmatched to any gene: 7. This CDR3 has 14 residues. Per the germline V gene, CDR1 is SGHDN and CDR2 is FVKESK. The DNA of the CDR3 is TGTGCCAGCAGTCACCGGGACAGGGACGAAAAACTGTTTTTT. This gives the protein CASSHRDRDEKLFF.

The V call is TRBV6-1, the J call TRBJ1-3, with 9 bases that match TRBD1. Germline CDR1 and CDR2: MNHNS and SASEGT. Trimming at V came to 10 bases and at J to 4 bases, leaving 8 bases not matched to a gene. The CDR3 loop spans 14 amino acids. The CDR3 nucleotides are TGTGCCACCTGGACAGGGGCAGGAGGAAACACCATATATTTT. This translates into CATWTGAGGNTIYF.

This clone was seen just once. The chain employs TRBV21-1 and TRBJ1-3. TRBV21-1 is classified as a pseudogene. The CDR3 has 16 residues. The CDR3 is CAIRGEVESCGNTIYF. The CDR3 region has the DNA TGTGCCATCCGGGGGGAGGTGGAATCGTGTGGAAACACCATATATTTT.

The rearrangement joins TRBV6-5 to TRBJ2-3, with TRBD2 matching 14 bases. Germline loops: CDR1 MNHEY, CDR2 SVGAGI. The CDR3 runs 15 residues. V was clipped by 5 bases and J by 4 bases; unmatched bases: 2. The CDR3 loop reads CASSGLAGGPDTQYF. CDR3 sequence (DNA): TGTGCCAGCAGTGGACTAGCGGGAGGCCCAGATACGCAGTATTTT.

A single count supports this clone. The chain uses TRBV5-1 and TRBJ2-5, with D perhaps matching TRBD2 (6 bases). The J call may be incorrect, as the DNA end agrees better with TRBJ2-7. This CDR3 has 13 amino acids. CDR1 is SGHRS and CDR2 is YFSETQ in the germline V gene. Here the CDR3 reads CASSLAQGGEQYF. CDR3 in DNA: TGCGCCAGCAGCTTGGCGCAGGGAGGCGAGCAGTACTTC.

The rearrangement uses TRBV11-2 and TRBJ2-7; TRBD1 matches at 7 bases. The CDR3 covers 15 residues. Per the germline V gene, CDR1 is SGHAT and CDR2 is FQNNGV. With V trimmed by 5 bases and J by 3 bases, 10 bases remained unmatched. Here the CDR3 reads CASSLSRDSYYEQYF. The DNA of the CDR3 is TGTGCCAGCAGCCTTTCAAGGGACAGCTACTACGAGCAGTACTTC.

V and J are TRBV5-6 and TRBJ1-1; D is unclear. The CDR3 runs 13 residues. Trimming left V 2 bases short and J 10 bases short, with 15 bases between. The V gene's germline CDR1 is SGHDT and CDR2 YYEEEE. CDR3: CASSFGTAGGAFF. The DNA of the CDR3 is TGTGCCAGCAGCTTTGGTACGGCAGGAGGAGCTTTCTTT.

The chain links TRBV6-5 to TRBJ2-7, with 12 bases aligning to TRBD1. With 8 bases clipped from V and 6 bases from J, the junction kept 11 bases outside the gene matches. Germline lookup yields CDR1 MNHEY and CDR2 SVGAGI. CDR3 length: 15 amino acids. CDR3 in amino acids: CASLGPGTGGTEQYF. In DNA form, the CDR3 reads TGTGCCAGCTTAGGGCCCGGGACAGGGGGCACCGAGCAGTACTTC.

This clone appeared a few times. V usage is TRBV7-8 and J usage is TRBJ1-2; D is perhaps TRBD1 (6 bases). The CDR3 totals 17 residues. Germline V lookup: CDR1 SGHVS, CDR2 FQNEAQ. Trimming pared 6 bases from V and 1 base from J, leaving 21 bases between. CDR3 coding DNA: TGTGCCAGCAGGTTAACCAGGGGACGCAGCCTTAACTATGGCTACACCTTC. Translation: CASRLTRGRSLNYGYTF.

This clone showed up just a few times. This chain links TRBV19 with TRBJ2-7, with 11 positions matching TRBD1. Losses at the gene ends were 6 bases for V and 0 bases for J; bases not matched to a gene: 4. This CDR3 contains 15 residues. The germline V gene encodes CDR1 LNHDA and CDR2 SQIVND (reference sequence). CDR3 in DNA: TGTGCCAGTAGACCCGGACAGGGGGCCTCCTACGAGCAGTACTTC. Amino acid sequence: CASRPGQGASYEQYF.

This clone was observed a handful of times. This rearrangement joins TRBV4-1 to TRBJ1-2, with 9 bases fitting TRBD1. This CDR3 region has 14 residues. J lost 6 bases, V lost 3 bases, and 5 bases had no gene match. Germline-derived CDR1 and CDR2 are MGHRA and YSYEKL. The CDR3 bases are TGCGCCAGCAGCCACACAGGGGGCTGGGATGGCTACACCTTC. This encodes CASSHTGGWDGYTF.